This TCR beta chain was profiled in a study of cytomegalovirus exposure and HLA in healthy donors. Regarding the study as a whole: Differences between HLA loci emerged in a later analysis of TCR association rates, with DRB1 most and HLA-C fewest. CMV serostatus alone was available as immune exposure information.

13 Jbeta primers and 60 Vbeta primers were used for the PCR. Generated by immunoSEQ multiplex PCR, the TCRdb table keeps only in-frame clones and is missing some. The data hold roughly 140,000 clones, with roughly four fifths observed a single time. This clone was found a few times. Its antigen remains unknown. The CDR3 contains 15 residues. The germline gives CDR1 LGHNA, CDR2 YNFKEQ. V was trimmed by 4 bases and J by 2 bases, leaving 11 bases between them. This TCR came from a male donor in good health and CMV-seronegative. The specimen sequenced was PBMCs. This rearrangement joins TRBV4-2 to TRBJ2-2; D is perhaps TRBD2 (5 bases). CDR3 region: CASSPGWRNTGELFF. In DNA, the CDR3 is TGTGCCAGCAGCCCGGGATGGAGAAACACCGGGGAGCTGTTTTTT.